What follows are 17 T cell receptor beta chains derived from one specimen sequenced in a study of long-term antiretroviral therapy in people with HIV. It was version v3.0 of the immunoSEQ assay that was run at survey level. The table came from immunoSEQ multiplex PCR; TCRdb's copy has only in-frame clones and leaves some out. The repertoire has some 35,000 clones, 83% of them found once; the top ten carry approximately 8%. The source material was unsorted PBMCs, sampled 0.4 years before starting antiretroviral therapy. These TCRs come from a man aged 18 to 29 with HIV.

J is TRBJ2-1 and V is TRBV28, with D hard to call. CDR1 is MDHEN and CDR2 is SYDVKM in the germline V gene. V lost 3 bases to trimming and J lost 5 bases, with 2 bases between them. This CDR3 is 11 amino acids long. CDR3 DNA: TGTGCCAGCAGTTTGAACAATGAGCAGTTCTTC. It encodes CASSLNNEQFF. Using reference TRBV28 and TRBJ2-1 for the parts outside the CDR3, the full variable domain is DVKVTQSSRYLVKRTGEKVFLECVQDMDHENMFWYRQDPGLGLRLIYFSYDVKMKEKGDIPEGYSVSREKKERFSLILESASTNQTSMYLCASSLNNEQFFGPGTRLTVL.

The rearrangement uses TRBV7-8 and TRBJ2-3; the match to TRBD2 covers 9 bases. CDR1 SGHVS and CDR2 FQNEAQ come from the germline V gene. The V and J ends lost 5 bases and 5 bases, in that order; junction bases with no gene match: 11. The CDR3 length is 16 residues. In DNA, the CDR3 is TGTGCCAGCAGCCCCATAGCGGGAGAGGGCCGAGATACGCAGTATTTT. This translates into CASSPIAGEGRDTQYF.

This clone was recorded only once. The chain joins TRBV5-1 to TRBJ2-1, with TRBD2 matching 8 bases. Looked up from germline, CDR1 is SGHRS and CDR2 is YFSETQ. V shed 0 bases and J 3 bases; nucleotides not matched to a gene: 2. The CDR3 spans 15 residues. CDR3 sequence: CASSLVGGGYNEQFF. The CDR3 DNA reads TGCGCCAGCAGCTTGGTCGGGGGGGGCTACAATGAGCAGTTCTTC.

This chain joins TRBV4-1 and TRBJ2-7; 8 bases fit TRBD1. CDR1 MGHRA and CDR2 YSYEKL come from the germline V gene. J gave up 5 bases and V 4 bases, and 10 bases lay outside the gene matches. This CDR3 contains 15 residues. CDR3 in amino acids: CASSPQRTGSHEQYF. CDR3 DNA: TGCGCCAGCAGCCCACAGCGGACAGGGTCCCACGAGCAGTACTTC.

The V and J genes are TRBV18 and TRBJ1-5, with D hard to call. The CDR3 spans 15 residues. Per germline, CDR1 KGHSH and CDR2 LQKENI. Trimming stripped 4 bases from V and 6 bases from J, with 16 bases between. The CDR3 sequence: CASSLQFGVGQPQHF. CDR3 DNA sequence: TGTGCCAGCTCACTCCAGTTCGGGGTAGGTCAGCCCCAGCATTTT.

This rearrangement joins TRBV28 to TRBJ2-1, with D perhaps matching TRBD1 (6 bases). CDR1 and CDR2 (germline): MDHEN, SYDVKM. The V gene lost 6 bases and the J gene lost 2 bases, with 17 bases spanning the gap. This CDR3 is built from 16 residues. CDR3 nucleotide sequence: TGTGCCAGCAGAAGTACCGGGACACCGACCTACAATGAGCAGTTCTTC. It specifies CASRSTGTPTYNEQFF.

J is TRBJ1-2 and V is TRBV5-5; weak D call: TRBD1 (6 bases). The CDR3 extends over 15 amino acids. V shed 1 base and J shed 4 bases, with 14 bases lying between them. Germline CDR1 and CDR2: SGHKS and YYEKEE (reference sequence). The CDR3 loop reads CASSLKDSLIYGYTF. In DNA form, the CDR3 reads TGTGCCAGCAGCTTGAAGGACAGCCTTATCTATGGCTACACCTTC.

The rearrangement links TRBV12-5 to TRBJ2-3; D not certain. Per germline, CDR1 LGHNT and CDR2 FRNRAP. Trimming shortened V by 5 bases and J by 4 bases, and 10 bases separated the two germline ends. The CDR3 is 13 amino acids. CDR3 nucleotides: TGTGCTAGTGGTCCCGGTCGGGCAGATACGCAGTATTTT. Encoded protein: CASGPGRADTQYF.

The gene calls are TRBV18 and TRBJ1-5, with TRBD1 as a possible D gene (5 bases). The CDR3 loop spans 16 amino acids. Germline lookup yields CDR1 KGHSH and CDR2 LQKENI. The V end was cut by 6 bases, the J end by 6 bases, with 21 bases between. The CDR3 coding sequence is TGTGCCAGCTCCCTCCCGCCCCCCAAGGGGAGTCAGCCCCAGCATTTT. Translated, it gives CASSLPPPKGSQPQHF.

This chain uses TRBV4-1 with TRBJ2-3; no clear D. This CDR3 is built from 13 residues. The V gene's germline CDR1 is MGHRA and CDR2 YSYEKL. V was shortened by 4 bases and J by 4 bases, with 9 bases between the two germline ends. The CDR3 sequence is CASSPRPSDTQYF. The CDR3 DNA is TGCGCCAGCAGCCCAAGACCCTCAGATACGCAGTATTTT.

The rearrangement joins TRBV14 to TRBJ2-1; 10 nucleotides agree with TRBD1. This CDR3 is built from 13 residues. The germline CDR1 and CDR2 sequences are SGHDN and FVKESK. V shed 4 bases and J 10 bases; nucleotides not matched to a gene: 4. In DNA form, the CDR3 reads TGTGCCAGCAGCCGACAGGGGGCGCGGGAGCAGTTCTTC. Its protein product is CASSRQGAREQFF. Full variable domain (remainder filled in from reference TRBV14 and TRBJ2-1): EAGVTQFPSHSVIEKGQTVTLRCDPISGHDNLYWYRRVMGKEIKFLLHFVKESKQDESGMPNNRFLAERTGGTYSTLKVQPAELEDSGVYFCASSRQGAREQFFGPGTRLTVL.

This clone was detected only once. This chain links TRBV21-1 with TRBJ1-5; TRBD1, the D gene given by the table, was not confirmed from the DNA. TRBV21-1 is listed as a pseudogene. This CDR3 has 18 residues. The CDR3 DNA sequence: TGTGCCAGCAGCAAACCCCTGTCAGGGGAGAAGGGAAACCAGCCCCAGCATTTT. It yields the protein CASSKPLSGEKGNQPQHF.

V and J are TRBV11-2 and TRBJ2-7; 7 nucleotides line up with TRBD2. The CDR3 consists of 13 residues. CDR1 is SGHAT, CDR2 FQNNGV, per germline. Trimming removed 1 base from V and 7 bases from J; junction bases left unmatched: 4. Here the CDR3 reads CASSLAGGGEQYF. CDR3 DNA sequence: TGTGCCAGCAGCTTAGCGGGAGGAGGGGAGCAGTACTTC. Full variable domain (remainder filled in from reference TRBV11-2 and TRBJ2-7): EAGVAQSPRYKIIEKRQSVAFWCNPISGHATLYWYQQILGQGPKLLIQFQNNGVVDDSQLPKDRFSAERLKGVDSTLKIQPAKLEDSAVYLCASSLAGGGEQYFGPGTRLTVT.

The genes are TRBV5-1 and TRBJ2-5, with 9 bases aligning to TRBD1. This CDR3 has 14 amino acids. CDR1 and CDR2 from the germline V gene are SGHRS and YFSETQ. J lost 1 base, V lost 6 bases, and 4 bases had no gene match. The CDR3 nucleotides are TGCGCCAGCATGACAGGGGGGGCCCAAGAGACCCAGTACTTC. Protein: CASMTGGAQETQYF.

The chain recombines TRBV6-5 with TRBJ2-7; 10 nucleotides align to TRBD1. The V segment lost 7 bases and the J segment 5 bases; nucleotides outside the gene matches: 8. Germline V gene lookup returns CDR1 MNHEY and CDR2 SVGAGI. This CDR3 contains 14 residues. The CDR3 nucleotides are TGTGCCAGCATCCCTACCGGGACAGGGGACGAGCAGTACTTC. Translated, it gives CASIPTGTGDEQYF.

The chain combines TRBV19 with TRBJ1-1; 8 nucleotides match TRBD1. The length of the CDR3 is 14 residues. The germline V gene encodes CDR1 LNHDA and CDR2 SQIVND (reference sequence). Unmatched junction bases numbered 7, after V lost 6 bases and J lost 4 bases. Written as DNA, the CDR3 is TGTGCCAGTAGCAGGGGGCGTTGGGCCACTGAAGCTTTCTTT. Protein: CASSRGRWATEAFF.

The chain carries TRBV6-5 and TRBJ2-3, with D perhaps matching TRBD1 (5 bases). Trimming took 5 bases from V and 4 from J, leaving 13 bases between them. CDR1 is MNHEY, CDR2 SVGAGI, per germline. The length of the CDR3 is 14 residues. The CDR3 region is CASSPGWASDTQYF. The CDR3 nucleotides read TGTGCCAGCAGTCCAGGGTGGGCCTCAGATACGCAGTATTTT.